This paragraph covers one T cell receptor beta chain sequence. The sample originates from a study of T cell responses to AZD1222 COVID-19 vaccine. V dropped 4 bases and J dropped 0; count of bases not matched to a gene: 6. This CDR3 is built from 15 residues. CDR1 and CDR2 from the germline V gene are MNHEY and SVGAGI. Some clones are missing from TCRdb's copy, which holds only in-frame ones; the method was immunoSEQ multiplex PCR. Of around 140,000 clones in the sample, 75% to 90% are singletons; the top ten hold approximately 1.6%. The sample here was peripheral blood, taken 28 days after the second AZD1222 dose. This sequence was found in an adult who received the AZD1222 COVID-19 vaccine. The chain carries TRBV6-5 and TRBJ2-7, with TRBD2 identical over 7 bases. CDR3 nucleotides: TGTGCCAGCAGTTTCGGGCTAGCGGACTCCTACGAGCAGTACTTC. Protein sequence: CASSFGLADSYEQYF.